This T cell receptor (beta chain) was captured in a study of OX40 agonist ivuxolimab in advanced cancers. Here immunoSEQ multiplex PCR was the method, and the copy in TCRdb shows in-frame clones only, minus some. The repertoire includes tens of thousands of clones, over 75% of them detected once, and 0.5% to 0.55% sits in the top ten. CDR3 size: 18 residues. The germline gives CDR1 MGHRA, CDR2 YSYEKL. After removal of 2 bases from V and 0 bases from J, the junction contained 6 bases not matched to a gene. The sequencing used CD4+ or CD8+ T cells sorted from blood, collected in a trial of the OX40 agonist ivuxolimab. The chain is built from TRBV4-1 and TRBJ2-6; TRBD1 matches at 8 bases. The receptor was derived from an adult with an advanced solid tumor such as melanoma, head and neck, liver or kidney cancer. The CDR3, as DNA: TGCGCCAGCAGCCAACGACCGGGACAGGACTCTGGGGCCAACGTCCTGACTTTC. It is translated as CASSQRPGQDSGANVLTF.